The count of the clone carrying this TCR beta chain is one. The data derive from a study of blood T cell repertoires in COVID-19. The overall study: Nucleic acid was either cDNA or gDNA, and it came from T cells, B-cell-depleted T cells, or PBMCs.

Donors of Cohort 3 who recovered were those that had two negative PCRs, clearance, or symptom resolution. As processed by the authors: It was from reference gene primer amplification that nucleated cell counts were estimated. Profiling relied on immunoSEQ multiplex PCR, and the TCRdb table lists in-frame clones only, not all of them. D and trimming were read from the DNA, whereas the V and J calls and clone size are those reported in that table. The sample includes under 200,000 clones, roughly 87% of them seen just once. Germline V CDR1 and CDR2: SGHNT, YYREEE (reference sequence). V lost 5 bases to trimming and J lost 4 bases; unmatched junction nucleotides: 7. The CDR3 loop spans 14 amino acids.

This receptor was identified in a woman aged 45-60 years who had recovered from COVID-19. The source material was PBMCs or T cells enriched from blood (not recorded which). The J gene is TRBJ1-2, the V gene TRBV5-4; 8 positions agree with TRBD1. The DNA of the CDR3 is TGTGCCAGCAGTCCCGCGACAGGGGTCTATGGCTACACCTTC. Translating it yields CASSPATGVYGYTF.